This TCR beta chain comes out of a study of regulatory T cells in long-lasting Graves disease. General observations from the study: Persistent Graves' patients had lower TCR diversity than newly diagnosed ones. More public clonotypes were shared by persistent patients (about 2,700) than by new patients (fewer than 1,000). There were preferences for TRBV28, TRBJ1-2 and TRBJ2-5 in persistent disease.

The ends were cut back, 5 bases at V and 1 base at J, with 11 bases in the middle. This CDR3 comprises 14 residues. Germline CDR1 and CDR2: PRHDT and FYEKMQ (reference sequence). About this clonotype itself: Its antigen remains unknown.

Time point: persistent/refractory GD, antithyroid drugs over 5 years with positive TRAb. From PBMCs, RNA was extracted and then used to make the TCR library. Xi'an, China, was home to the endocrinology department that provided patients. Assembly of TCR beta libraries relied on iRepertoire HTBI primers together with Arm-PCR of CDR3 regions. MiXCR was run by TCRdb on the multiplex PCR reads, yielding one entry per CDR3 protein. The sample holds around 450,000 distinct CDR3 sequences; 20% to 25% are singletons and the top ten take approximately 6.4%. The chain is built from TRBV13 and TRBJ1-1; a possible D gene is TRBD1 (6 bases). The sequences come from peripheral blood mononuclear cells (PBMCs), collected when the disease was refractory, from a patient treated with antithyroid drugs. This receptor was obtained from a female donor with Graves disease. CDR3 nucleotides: TGTGCCAGCAGCGCGCTAGGGGGGAACACTGAAGCTTTCTTT. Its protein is CASSALGGNTEAFF.